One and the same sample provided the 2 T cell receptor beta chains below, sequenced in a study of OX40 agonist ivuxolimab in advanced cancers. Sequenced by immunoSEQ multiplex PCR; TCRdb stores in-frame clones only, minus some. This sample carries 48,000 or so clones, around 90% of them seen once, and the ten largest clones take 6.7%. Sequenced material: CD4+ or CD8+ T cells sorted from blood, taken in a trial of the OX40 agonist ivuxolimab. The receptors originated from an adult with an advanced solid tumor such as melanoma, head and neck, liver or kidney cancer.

The DNA for the CDR3 is TGTGCCAGCAGCTTACGTAGTAGGGAAGAAGCAACTAATGAAAAACTGTTTTTT. Protein sequence: CASSLRSREEATNEKLFF. The V call is TRBV7-9, the J call TRBJ1-4; D gene unclear. This CDR3 has 18 amino acids. The V and J ends lost 2 bases and 0 bases respectively, with 16 bases between them. CDR1 is SEHNR and CDR2 is FQNEAQ in the germline V gene (reference sequence).

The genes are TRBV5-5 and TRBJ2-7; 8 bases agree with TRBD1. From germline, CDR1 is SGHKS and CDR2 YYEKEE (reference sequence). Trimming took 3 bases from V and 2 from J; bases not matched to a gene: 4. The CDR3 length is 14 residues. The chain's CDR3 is CASSSTGVPYEQYF. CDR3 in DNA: TGTGCCAGCAGCTCGACAGGGGTCCCCTACGAGCAGTACTTC.